This T cell receptor (beta chain) was sequenced for a study of blood T cell repertoires in COVID-19. Study background: Italy, Spain and the United States were the sources of the convalescent and acute COVID-19 samples.

Germline loops: CDR1 MNHEY, CDR2 SMNVEV (reference sequence). This CDR3 has 14 residues. V shed 7 bases and J 2 bases; nucleotides not matched to a gene: 6. Methods used by the authors: It was from reference gene primer amplification that nucleated cell counts were estimated. The protocol was immunoSEQ multiplex PCR, while the TCRdb copy is restricted to in-frame clones and leaves out a portion. The V and J calls and clone size come from that table; D and trimming were worked out from the DNA. The sample records roughly 280,000 clones, approximately 82% being singletons. Specimen: peripheral blood. This TCR was recovered from a man in his fifties or sixties who had recovered from COVID-19. The rearrangement joins TRBV27 to TRBJ1-1, with 8 bases that match TRBD1. The CDR3 reads CASKYRGVNTEAFF. As DNA, the CDR3 is TGTGCCAGCAAATACAGGGGGGTTAACACTGAAGCTTTCTTT.